What follows is one T cell receptor beta chain and its context. Its antigen is currently not known. No quality values exist for individual bases; no much larger clone is one base distant. Each collaborating institution followed its own protocols to collect whole blood in K2EDTA tubes. Collaborator samples were shipped for TCRbeta analysis as frozen whole blood, isolated PBMCs, or DNA extracted from either sample type. The germline V and J ends show losses of 5 bases and 5 bases respectively, and no gene match explains 3 bases of the junction. From the cysteine through the phenylalanine, the CDR3 covers 12 amino acids. Just CDR3 DNA is preserved here, 36 bases in frame from base 1. CDR1 and CDR2 are read off the germline V gene as MNHEY and SVGAGI. The data stem from a study of blood T cell repertoires in COVID-19 (TCRdb year 2020). With respect to the entire study: The collaborator samples originated in the United States, Italy and Spain and spanned the acute and convalescent phases of COVID-19. The material from the prospective study consisted of cDNA or gDNA derived from T cells, B-cell-depleted T cells, or PBMCs. Deeply sampled blood TCRbeta repertoires from subjects exposed to, actively infected with, or recovered from COVID-19 were included in the dataset. The repertoires were made available in a free public database intended to serve as a resource for research on the immune response to SARS-CoV-2. Samples were obtained from the ongoing ImmuneRACE study (first 160 participants) and from about 1,300 subjects provided by 6 global collaborators. Sample metadata almost always included a de-identified subject ID, COVID-19 status, age in years and sex. Where available, HLA class I and class II types were taken from metadata supplied by the sample provider and were not determined by assay-based typing.

The immunoSEQ Assay, a bias-controlled multiplex PCR, was used to amplify TCRbeta CDR3 regions from genomic DNA. The study's processing was this. Nucleated cell counts per sample were estimated from amplification of reference gene primers within the assay. To quantify the absolute abundance of each unique TCRbeta CDR3 rearrangement, sequence reads were collapsed and filtered. For each sample, productive Simpson clonality was calculated by taking the square root of Simpson's diversity index across productive rearrangements. The table was pulled from immuneACCESS by TCRdb, which kept in-frame rearrangements only. Such tables lose some clones; where checked, under half of the loss comes from unresolved V genes, and the rest has no known cause. The D gene and trimming were derived from the DNA, and the V and J assignments and clone size from that table. The sample table shows around 60,000 clones, and around 86% are seen once. Jointly, the top ten make up around 15% of the sample.

Findings and caveats that apply to the study as a whole: Clinical and demographic metadata were provided uncurated, with the amount varying by source and participant.

The rearrangement joined TRBV6-5 to TRBJ2-7, and 7 junctional nucleotides match TRBD1. The clonotype was recovered from a human donor in a cohort sampled during active COVID-19. Sequenced: peripheral blood. The sequenced DNA is TGTGCCAGCAGTCTCACAGGGGACGAGCAGTACTTC. This translates into CASSLTGDEQYF.